This entry lists 3 T cell receptor beta chains sequenced from one sample in a study of cytomegalovirus exposure and HLA in healthy donors. The PCR made use of 60 Vbeta and 13 Jbeta primers. Assay used: immunoSEQ multiplex PCR; TCRdb lists only in-frame clones, some missing. The table records some 93,000 clones, around 10% of them present only once. Sequenced: PBMCs. The source is a man aged 45-65 years in good health and CMV-seropositive.

This clone has only a few counts. The rearrangement links TRBV6-5 to TRBJ2-5; 10 bases match TRBD1. This CDR3 has 16 residues. Germline CDR1 and CDR2: MNHEY and SVGAGI. V gave up 0 bases and J gave up 5 bases; unmatched junction bases: 6. In DNA form, the CDR3 reads TGTGCCAGCAGTTACTCCTGGACAGGGGGGATGGAGACCCAGTACTTC. Translated, it gives CASSYSWTGGMETQYF.

The CDR3 region is CASSYSRTAYTEAFF. Written as DNA, the CDR3 is TGTGCCAGCAGTTACTCAAGGACAGCTTATACTGAAGCTTTCTTT. J is TRBJ1-1 and V is TRBV6-5; D is possibly TRBD1 (6 bases). The germline V and J ends were trimmed by 0 bases and 5 bases, with 13 bases remaining between them. This CDR3 comprises 15 residues. Germline CDR1 is MNHEY and CDR2 is SVGAGI.

This chain links TRBV7-9 with TRBJ1-3; no reliable D call. Between the trimmed V and J ends, which lost 3 bases and 0 bases, there was a span of 9 bases. This CDR3 has 15 amino acids. Germline V lookup: CDR1 SEHNR, CDR2 FQNEAQ (reference sequence). CDR3 residues: CASSLDGSSGNTIYF. CDR3 nucleotide sequence: TGTGCCAGCAGCTTGGACGGGAGCTCTGGAAACACCATATATTTT.